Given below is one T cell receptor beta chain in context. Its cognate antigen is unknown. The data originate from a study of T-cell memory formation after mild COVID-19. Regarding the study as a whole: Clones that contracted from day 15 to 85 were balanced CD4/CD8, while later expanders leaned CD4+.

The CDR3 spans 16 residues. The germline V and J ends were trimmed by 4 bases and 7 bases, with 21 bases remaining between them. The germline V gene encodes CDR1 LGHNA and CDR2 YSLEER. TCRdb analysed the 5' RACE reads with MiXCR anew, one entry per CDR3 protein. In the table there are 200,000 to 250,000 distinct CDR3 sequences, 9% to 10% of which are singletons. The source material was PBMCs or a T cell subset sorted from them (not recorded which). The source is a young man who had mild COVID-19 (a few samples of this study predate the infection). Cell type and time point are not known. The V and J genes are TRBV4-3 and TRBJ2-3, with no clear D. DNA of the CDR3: TGCGCCAGCAGCCGAGGCGATCGTGGCCAAGGATATACGCAGTATTTT. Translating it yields CASSRGDRGQGYTQYF.